The T cell receptor beta chain described here comes from a study of blood T cell repertoires in COVID-19. Overall study: The United States, Italy and Spain provided the acute and convalescent COVID-19 samples.

The study drew participants aged about 18 to 89 years from fewer than 30 US areas. Per germline, CDR1 LGHDT and CDR2 YNNKEL (reference sequence). V lost 8 bases, J lost 4 bases, and 21 bases lay in between. The CDR3 extends over 16 amino acids. Original data processing: Nucleated cell counts were estimated from reference gene primer amplification. Profiled with immunoSEQ multiplex PCR; TCRdb holds only in-frame clones, not every one. Clonal size and the V and J genes are those of that table, whereas D and trimming came from the DNA. The data hold about 320,000 clones, with approximately 84% observed a single time.

The chain couples TRBV3-1 (or the pseudogene TRBV3-2) to TRBJ1-3, with a possible D match to TRBD1 (5 bases). The origin of this receptor is a woman aged 18-29 years who had recovered from COVID-19. Sample: PBMCs or T cells enriched from blood (not recorded which). This chain's CDR3 is CASSPLGGERGNTIYF. For the CDR3, the DNA is TGTGCCAGCTCACCACTGGGGGGAGAAAGGGGAAACACCATATATTTT.